The 6 T cell receptor beta chains presented below share a single source sample, sequenced in a study of response to subunit inactivated influenza vaccine. Using its own MiXCR run on the RT-PCR reads, TCRdb lists one record per CDR3 protein. The sample has 650,000 to 800,000 distinct CDR3 sequences, around a sixth seen once. The specimen comprised PBMCs from blood, sampled roughly 5 days after vaccination. The receptors originated from a man aged 50 to 60 who received an inactivated influenza vaccine.

This clonotype was picked up many times. V is TRBV29-1 and J is TRBJ1-6; D is possibly TRBD1 (5 bases). The CDR3 consists of 13 residues. CDR1 and CDR2 from the germline V gene are SQVTM and ANQGSEA. The V gene lost 3 bases and the J gene lost 7 bases, with 10 bases spanning the gap. The CDR3: CSVEEGTNSPLHF. CDR3 nucleotides: TGCAGCGTTGAGGAGGGGACGAATTCACCCCTCCACTTT.

The V and J genes are TRBV10-3 and TRBJ2-5, with TRBD2 as a possible D gene (6 bases). Trimming removed 4 bases from V and 4 bases from J, with 22 bases in between. CDR1 ENHRY and CDR2 SYGVKD come from the germline V gene. The CDR3 totals 17 residues. The CDR3 loop reads CAISGSKGGGVRETQYF. The CDR3 coding sequence is TGTGCCATCAGTGGATCCAAGGGCGGAGGGGTGCGAGAGACCCAGTACTTC.

This clonotype has just a few counts. The chain uses TRBV20-1 and TRBJ2-5; D tentatively reads TRBD1 or TRBD2 (5 bases each). Per germline, CDR1 DFQATT and CDR2 SNEGSKA (reference sequence). CDR3 size: 13 residues. V lost 3 bases and J 1 base, leaving 9 bases between the germline ends. For the CDR3, the DNA is TGCAGTGCTAGCGTCGGGACCCAAGAGACCCAGTACTTC. Translating it yields CSASVGTQETQYF.

This clonotype occurred a few times. The chain links TRBV6-5 to TRBJ2-7, with TRBD2 matching over 11 bases. CDR1 and CDR2 from the germline V gene are MNHEY and SVGAGI. J was trimmed by 8 bases and V by 6 bases; bases with no gene match: 6. This CDR3 is 13 amino acids long. The DNA of the CDR3 is TGTGCCAGCAGCACTAGCGGGAGCCCCCAGCAGTACTTC. Amino acids: CASSTSGSPQQYF.

The chain recombines TRBV6-2 or TRBV6-3 with TRBJ2-1; tentatively, D is TRBD1 (6 bases). Germline loops: CDR1 MNHEY, CDR2 SVGEGT. The CDR3 contains 12 residues. Trimming pared 5 bases from V and 6 bases from J, leaving 8 bases between. The CDR3 nucleotides are TGTGCCAGCAGTACAGGGATCAATGAGCAGTTCTTC. The encoded protein is CASSTGINEQFF.

The chain couples TRBV4-2 to TRBJ1-1; D possibly corresponds to TRBD1 (6 bases). V was cut by 4 bases and J by 2 bases, with 17 bases left in between. The CDR3 is 16 residues long. Germline V lookup: CDR1 LGHNA, CDR2 YNFKEQ. Here the CDR3 DNA reads TGTGCCAGCAGCCTCGAAAAAGACAGGTTAAACACTGAAGCTTTCTTT. Residues: CASSLEKDRLNTEAFF.